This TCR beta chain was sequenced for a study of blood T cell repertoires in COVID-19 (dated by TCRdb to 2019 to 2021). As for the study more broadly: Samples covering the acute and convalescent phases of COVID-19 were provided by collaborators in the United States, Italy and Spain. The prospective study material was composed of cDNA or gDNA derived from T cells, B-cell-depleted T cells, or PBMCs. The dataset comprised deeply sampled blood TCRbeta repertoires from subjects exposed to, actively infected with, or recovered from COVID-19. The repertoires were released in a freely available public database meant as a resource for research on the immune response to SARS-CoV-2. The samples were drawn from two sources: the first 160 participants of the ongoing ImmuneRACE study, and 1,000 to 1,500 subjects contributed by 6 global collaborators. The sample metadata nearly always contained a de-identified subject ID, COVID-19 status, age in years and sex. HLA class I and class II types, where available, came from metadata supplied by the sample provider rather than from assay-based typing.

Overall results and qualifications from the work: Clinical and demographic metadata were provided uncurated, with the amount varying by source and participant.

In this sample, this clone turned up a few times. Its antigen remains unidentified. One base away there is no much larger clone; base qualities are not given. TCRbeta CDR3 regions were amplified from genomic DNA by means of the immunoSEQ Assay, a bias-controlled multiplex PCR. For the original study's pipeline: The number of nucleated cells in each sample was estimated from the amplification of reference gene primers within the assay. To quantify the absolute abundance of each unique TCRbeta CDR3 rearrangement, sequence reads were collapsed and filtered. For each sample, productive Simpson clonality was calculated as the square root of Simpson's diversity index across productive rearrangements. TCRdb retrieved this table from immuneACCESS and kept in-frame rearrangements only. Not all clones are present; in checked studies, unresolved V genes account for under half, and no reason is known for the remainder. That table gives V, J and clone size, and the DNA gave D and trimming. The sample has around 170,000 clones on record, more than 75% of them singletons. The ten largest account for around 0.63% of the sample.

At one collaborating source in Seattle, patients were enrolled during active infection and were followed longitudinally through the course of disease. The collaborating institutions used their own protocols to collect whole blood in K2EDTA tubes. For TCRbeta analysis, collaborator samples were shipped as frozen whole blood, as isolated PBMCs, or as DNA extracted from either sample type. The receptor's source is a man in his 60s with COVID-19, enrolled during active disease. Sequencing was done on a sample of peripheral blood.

The nucleotides read TGTGCCAGTAAACCCCCCGGGCGAGGGGAGACCCAGTACTTC. Its protein product is CASKPPGRGETQYF. This chain joins TRBV19 to TRBJ2-5, and possibly TRBD2, on 5 matching bases. The CDR3 has 14 amino acids, counting the end cysteine and phenylalanine. Of all the DNA, just the CDR3 is kept, 42 bases in frame from base 1. A distance of 17 bases separates the germline ends of V and J, which lose 7 bases and 5 bases respectively. The germline V gene encodes CDR1 LNHDA and CDR2 SQIVND (reference sequence).